The rows below give T cell receptor beta chains drawn from one sample of a study of shared clonotypes between healthy human individuals. Only in-frame clones appear in the TCRdb table, and some are missing; sequencing was by immunoSEQ multiplex PCR. Here the sample spans roughly 200,000 clones, roughly 70% being singletons. Sequencing input: memory CD4+ T cells sorted from blood. The receptors stem from a man in his thirties or forties in good health. Both conserved end residues are part of each CDR3. D genes are given only for firm matches. Not every row has a clone size; where given, it reads once, few, many or a size class.

j_call,v_call,clone_size,cdr3_length,d_call,cdr3_aa,cdr3_nt
TRBJ2-1,TRBV11-2,-,14,TRBD2,CASSLLAGEGEQFF,TGTGCCAGCAGCTTACTAGCGGGAGAGGGTGAGCAGTTCTTC
TRBJ2-1,TRBV15,-,13,-,CATSTPGHWEQFF,TGTGCCACCAGCACCCCCGGACACTGGGAGCAGTTCTTC
TRBJ2-5,TRBV10-3,-,13,-,CAMASGRQETQYF,TGTGCCATGGCGTCGGGTCGCCAAGAGACCCAGTACTTC
TRBJ1-4,TRBV28,-,15,TRBD1,CASSTPTGGNEKLFF,TGTGCCAGCAGTACCCCTACAGGGGGAAATGAAAAACTGTTTTTT
TRBJ2-1,TRBV5-1,-,17,TRBD1,CASGSVGGQGAINEQFF,TGCGCCAGTGGGAGCGTGGGAGGACAGGGGGCTATTAATGAGCAGTTCTTC
TRBJ2-7,TRBV18,-,14,-,CASSPKFDFLEQYF,TGTGCCAGCTCACCGAAATTTGACTTTCTAGAGCAGTACTTC
TRBJ2-7,TRBV2,-,15,-,CASGMASGSSYEQYF,TGTGCCAGCGGGATGGCCTCCGGGAGCTCCTACGAGCAGTACTTC
TRBJ2-5,TRBV5-5,-,13,-,CASNRLAGETQYF,TGTGCCAGCAATCGGCTAGCTGGGGAGACCCAGTACTTC
TRBJ2-3,TRBV11-2,-,14,-,CASSYGVSRDTQYF,TGTGCCAGCAGCTATGGCGTGAGTAGAGATACGCAGTATTTT
TRBJ2-5,TRBV6-1,-,16,TRBD2,CASSEASGRVRGTQYF,TGTGCCAGCAGTGAGGCTAGCGGGAGGGTTCGAGGGACCCAGTACTTC
TRBJ2-2,TRBV7-3,once,14,TRBD2,CASSTMTSSGELFF,TGTGCCAGCAGCACGATGACTAGCTCCGGGGAGCTGTTTTTT
TRBJ2-3,TRBV29-1,once,13,TRBD1,CSVGTGQTDTQYF,TGCAGCGTTGGGACAGGGCAAACAGATACGCAGTATTTT
TRBJ2-3,TRBV5-1,once,12,-,CASSFADDTQYF,TGCGCCAGCAGCTTCGCAGACGATACGCAGTATTTT
TRBJ2-5,TRBV7-6,once,14,-,CASSLATSGETQYF,TGTGCCAGCAGCTTAGCCACTAGTGGGGAGACCCAGTACTTC
TRBJ2-2,TRBV2,-,15,-,CASTEGQGYTGELFF,TGTGCCAGCACCGAAGGGCAGGGTTACACCGGGGAGCTGTTTTTT
TRBJ2-7,TRBV5-1,-,15,TRBD2,CASSLTSGSYYEQYF,TGCGCCAGCAGCTTGACTAGCGGGAGTTACTACGAGCAGTACTTC
TRBJ2-3,TRBV7-3,few,14,-,CASSLGGRSDTQYF,TGTGCCAGCAGCTTAGGTGGGCGTTCAGATACGCAGTATTTT
TRBJ1-2,TRBV30,many,13,-,CAWSVLSGYGYTF,TGTGCCTGGAGTGTACTGTCAGGCTATGGCTACACCTTC
TRBJ2-7,TRBV19,-,17,TRBD2,CASSIDHIARQAGEQYF,TGTGCCAGTAGTATAGATCATATAGCCCGACAAGCGGGGGAGCAGTACTTC
TRBJ2-7,TRBV7-9,-,14,-,CASSLGGDSYEQYF,TGTGCCAGCAGCTTAGGGGGGGACTCCTACGAGCAGTACTTC
TRBJ2-1,TRBV4-3,-,15,TRBD2,CASSHSGTSRGEQFF,TGCGCCAGCAGCCACTCCGGGACTAGTCGGGGAGAGCAGTTCTTC
TRBJ2-7,TRBV10-3,-,13,-,CAISGATIGEQYF,TGTGCCATCAGCGGTGCGACGATTGGTGAGCAGTACTTC
TRBJ2-1,TRBV30,-,12,-,CAWSRTYNEQFF,TGTGCCTGGAGTCGAACGTACAATGAGCAGTTCTTC
TRBJ2-3,TRBV5-1,many,12,-,CASSSSTDTQYF,TGCGCCAGCAGCTCAAGCACAGATACGCAGTATTTT
TRBJ2-1,TRBV7-2,-,13,-,CASSQPQSLEQFF,TGTGCCAGCAGCCAACCCCAGAGTCTTGAGCAGTTCTTC
TRBJ2-5,TRBV5-4,few,15,-,CASSSGGVAGETQYF,TGTGCCAGCAGCTCGGGCGGGGTGGCGGGGGAGACCCAGTACTTC
TRBJ2-1,TRBV29-1,few,13,-,CSVDPQGYNEQFF,TGCAGCGTCGACCCACAGGGCTACAATGAGCAGTTCTTC
TRBJ2-3,TRBV9,few,12,-,CASSVGTDTQYF,TGTGCCAGCAGCGTAGGCACAGATACGCAGTATTTT
TRBJ2-2,TRBV5-4,-,16,TRBD2,CASSPGLAGVTGELFF,TGTGCCAGCAGCCCCGGACTAGCGGGAGTCACCGGGGAGCTGTTTTTT
TRBJ2-6,TRBV7-2,-,15,-,CASSLQVSGANVLTF,TGTGCCAGCAGCTTGCAGGTGTCTGGGGCCAACGTCCTGACTTTC
TRBJ2-5,TRBV5-4,-,18,TRBD1,CASSLGGTGGVRAETQYF,TGTGCCAGCAGCTTGGGGGGGACAGGGGGCGTGCGTGCGGAGACCCAGTACTTC
TRBJ2-2,TRBV27,-,17,TRBD1,CATESHYGQGDTGELFF,TGTGCCACCGAGAGCCATTACGGACAGGGCGACACCGGGGAGCTGTTTTTT
TRBJ2-5,TRBV5-1,few,15,TRBD2,CASSRGTSGQETQYF,TGCGCCAGCAGCCGCGGGACTAGCGGACAAGAGACCCAGTACTTC
TRBJ2-7,TRBV4-3,-,16,-,CASSQVLGGLGYEQYF,TGCGCCAGCAGCCAAGTGCTAGGTGGATTAGGGTACGAGCAGTACTTC
TRBJ2-7,TRBV6-5,-,14,-,CASSYSQSSYEQYF,TGTGCCAGCAGTTACTCGCAGTCGTCCTACGAGCAGTACTTC
TRBJ2-7,TRBV7-9,-,13,-,CASSHSETYEQYF,TGTGCCAGCAGCCACTCGGAAACCTACGAGCAGTACTTC
TRBJ1-5,TRBV7-9,-,17,TRBD1,CASSPYRPGQGHQPQHF,TGTGCCAGCAGCCCGTACAGGCCGGGACAGGGCCATCAGCCCCAGCATTTT
TRBJ2-1,TRBV5-1,-,13,-,CASSPQDYNEQFF,TGCGCCAGCAGCCCACAGGACTACAATGAGCAGTTCTTC